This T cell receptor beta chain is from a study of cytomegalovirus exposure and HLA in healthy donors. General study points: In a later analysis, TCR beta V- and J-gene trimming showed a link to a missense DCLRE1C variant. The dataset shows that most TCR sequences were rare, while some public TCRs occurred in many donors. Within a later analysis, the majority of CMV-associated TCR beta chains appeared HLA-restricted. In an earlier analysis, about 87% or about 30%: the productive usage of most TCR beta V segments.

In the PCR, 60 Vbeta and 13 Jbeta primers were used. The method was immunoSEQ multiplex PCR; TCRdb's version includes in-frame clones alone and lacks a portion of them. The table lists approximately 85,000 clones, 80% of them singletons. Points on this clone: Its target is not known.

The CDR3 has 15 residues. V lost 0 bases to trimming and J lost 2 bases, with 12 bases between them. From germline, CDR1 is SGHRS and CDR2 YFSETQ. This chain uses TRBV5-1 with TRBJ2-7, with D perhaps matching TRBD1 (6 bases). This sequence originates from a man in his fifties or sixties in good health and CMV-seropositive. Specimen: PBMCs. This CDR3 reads CASSLEQGPTYEQYF. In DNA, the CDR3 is TGCGCCAGCAGCTTGGAACAGGGTCCCACCTACGAGCAGTACTTC.